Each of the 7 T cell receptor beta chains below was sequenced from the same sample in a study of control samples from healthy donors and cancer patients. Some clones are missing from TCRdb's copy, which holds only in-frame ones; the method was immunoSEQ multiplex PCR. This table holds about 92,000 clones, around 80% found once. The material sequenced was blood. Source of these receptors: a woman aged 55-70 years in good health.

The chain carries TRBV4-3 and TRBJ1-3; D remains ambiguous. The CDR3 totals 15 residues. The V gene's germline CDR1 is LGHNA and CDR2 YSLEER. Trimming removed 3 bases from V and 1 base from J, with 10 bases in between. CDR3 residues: CASSQTDGSGNTIYF. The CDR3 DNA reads TGCGCCAGCAGCCAGACGGACGGGTCTGGAAACACCATATATTTT.

The CDR3 reads CASSSAQTGVKNIQYF. The CDR3 nucleotides read TGTGCCAGCAGCTCCGCCCAGACAGGGGTCAAAAACATTCAGTACTTC. V usage is TRBV28 and J usage is TRBJ2-4; 8 bases line up with TRBD1. CDR1 and CDR2 from the germline V gene are MDHEN and SYDVKM. J lost 3 bases, V lost 6 bases, and 10 bases had no gene match. This CDR3 is 16 amino acids long.

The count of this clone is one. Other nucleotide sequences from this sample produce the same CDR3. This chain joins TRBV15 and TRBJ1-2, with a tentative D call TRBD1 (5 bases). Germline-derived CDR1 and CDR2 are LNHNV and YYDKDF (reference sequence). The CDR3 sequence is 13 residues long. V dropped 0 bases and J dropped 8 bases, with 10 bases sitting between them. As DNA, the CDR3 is TGTGCCACCAGCAGAGATAGAGGGGACGGCTACACCTTC. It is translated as CATSRDRGDGYTF.

The CDR3 is CASSARSASSYNEQFF. CDR3 coding DNA: TGTGCCAGCAGTGCACGCTCCGCGAGCTCCTACAATGAGCAGTTCTTC. J is TRBJ2-1 and V is TRBV2; D unresolved. Trimming stripped 4 bases from V and 0 bases from J, with 13 bases between. The CDR3 is 16 amino acids. Germline V lookup: CDR1 SNHLY, CDR2 FYNNEI.

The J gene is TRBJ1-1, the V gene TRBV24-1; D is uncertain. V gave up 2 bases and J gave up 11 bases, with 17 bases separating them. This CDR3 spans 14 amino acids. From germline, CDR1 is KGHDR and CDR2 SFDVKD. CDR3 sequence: CATSDSLGSRGAFF. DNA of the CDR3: TGTGCCACCAGTGATTCCCTCGGTTCCCGCGGGGCTTTCTTT.

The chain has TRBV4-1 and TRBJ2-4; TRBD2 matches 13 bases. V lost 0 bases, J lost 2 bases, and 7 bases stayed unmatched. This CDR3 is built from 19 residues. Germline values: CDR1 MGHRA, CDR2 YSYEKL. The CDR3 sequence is CASSQESLAGGPSKNIQYF. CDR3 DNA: TGCGCCAGCAGCCAAGAATCACTAGCGGGAGGGCCTTCCAAAAACATTCAGTACTTC.

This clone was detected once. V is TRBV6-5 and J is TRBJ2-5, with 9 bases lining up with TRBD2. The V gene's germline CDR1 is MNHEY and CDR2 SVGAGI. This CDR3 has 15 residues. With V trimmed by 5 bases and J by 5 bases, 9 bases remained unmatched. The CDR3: CASSSLSGRIETQYF. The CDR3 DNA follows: TGTGCCAGCAGTAGCCTCAGCGGGAGGATCGAGACCCAGTACTTC.